These T cell receptor beta chains were read from a single sample in a study of T cell repertoires in cytomegalovirus infection. TCRdb used MiXCR to reprocess the reads, holding one entry per CDR3 protein. The sample contains approximately 490,000 distinct CDR3 sequences, around 10% of which appear only once. Material for sequencing was PBMCs. The receptors derive from a human donor in good health (CMV status not recorded). Some clones in this sample may be carry-over from other donors' samples. The CDR3 runs from the conserved cysteine through the conserved F or W. D genes are given only for firm matches. Not every row has a clone size; where given, it reads once, few, many or a size class.

V: TRBV7-2
D: TRBD2
J: TRBJ2-3
size: many
CDR3: CASSSTSGTDTQYF
DNA: TGTGCCAGCAGCTCGACTAGCGGGACAGATACGCAGTATTTT

V: TRBV7-2
D: NA
J: TRBJ2-7
size: once
CDR3: CASSLEVPHEQYF
DNA: TGTGCCAGCAGCTTAGAAGTTCCCCACGAGCAGTACTTC

V: TRBV28
D: TRBD2
J: TRBJ2-7
size: many
CDR3: CASSITPSGAYEQYF
DNA: TGTGCCAGCAGTATTACGCCTAGCGGAGCCTACGAGCAGTACTTC

V: TRBV28
D: NA
J: TRBJ1-1
size: NA
CDR3: CASSSGSGGTEAFF
DNA: TGTGCCAGCAGTTCCGGATCTGGAGGGACTGAAGCTTTCTTT

V: TRBV6-4
D: TRBD2
J: TRBJ2-1
size: many
CDR3: CASSDGPAGAEFF
DNA: TGTGCCAGCAGTGACGGGCCAGCGGGGGCAGAGTTCTTC

V: TRBV7-8
D: NA
J: TRBJ1-5
size: many
CDR3: CASSLGIPSNQPQHF
DNA: TGTGCCAGCAGCTTAGGTATTCCTAGCAATCAGCCCCAGCATTTT

V: TRBV7-9
D: NA
J: TRBJ1-1
size: few
CDR3: CASSFSGHGMRDTEAFF
DNA: TGTGCCAGCAGCTTTTCCGGGCATGGAATGAGGGACACTGAAGCTTTCTTT

V: TRBV11-2
D: TRBD1
J: TRBJ2-1
size: many
CDR3: CASSYAGTGVNEQFF
DNA: TGTGCCAGCAGCTATGCCGGGACAGGGGTCAATGAGCAGTTCTTC

V: TRBV5-1
D: TRBD1
J: TRBJ1-2
size: many
CDR3: CASSQTGRFSYGYTF
DNA: TGCGCCAGCAGCCAGACAGGGAGATTCTCCTATGGCTACACCTTC

V: TRBV2
D: NA
J: TRBJ1-4
size: many
CDR3: CASLYEKLFF
DNA: TGTGCCAGCCTCTATGAAAAACTGTTTTTT

V: TRBV28
D: NA
J: TRBJ1-5
size: many
CDR3: CASRGGTRNQPQHF
DNA: TGTGCCAGCCGGGGGGGGACTAGGAATCAGCCCCAGCATTTT

V: TRBV12-3/TRBV12-4
D: NA
J: TRBJ2-3
size: many
CDR3: CASSGGRMGTQYF
DNA: TGTGCCAGCAGTGGGGGAAGGATGGGTACGCAGTATTTT

V: TRBV7-9
D: TRBD1
J: TRBJ1-3
size: many
CDR3: CASGGQESSGNTIYF
DNA: TGTGCCAGCGGAGGACAGGAGAGCTCTGGAAACACCATATATTTT

V: TRBV6-1
D: TRBD1
J: TRBJ2-3
size: few
CDR3: CASSPGTGWRQYF
DNA: TGTGCCAGCAGTCCAGGGACAGGCTGGAGGCAGTATTTT

V: TRBV5-4
D: NA
J: TRBJ2-5
size: few
CDR3: CASSPVINLQETQYF
DNA: TGTGCCAGCAGCCCCGTGATTAACCTCCAAGAGACCCAGTACTTC

V: TRBV12-3/TRBV12-4
D: NA
J: TRBJ1-2
size: few
CDR3: CASSLIPWNRVLDCYGYTF
DNA: TGTGCCAGCAGTCTAATACCTTGGAACAGGGTTCTTGATTGCTATGGCTACACCTTC

V: TRBV27
D: NA
J: TRBJ2-7
size: many
CDR3: CASSFRGSSYEQYF
DNA: TGTGCCAGCAGTTTCCGGGGGAGCTCCTACGAGCAGTACTTC

V: TRBV12-3/TRBV12-4
D: TRBD1
J: TRBJ1-5
size: many
CDR3: CASSSVDRENNQPQHF
DNA: TGTGCCAGCAGTTCCGTGGACAGGGAAAACAATCAGCCCCAGCATTTT

V: TRBV19
D: NA
J: TRBJ2-6
size: many
CDR3: CASSIEESGANVLTF
DNA: TGTGCCAGTAGTATAGAGGAATCTGGGGCCAACGTCCTGACTTTC

V: TRBV5-4
D: NA
J: TRBJ2-1
size: many
CDR3: CASSLEGIYNEQFF
DNA: TGTGCCAGCAGCTTAGAAGGGATCTACAATGAGCAGTTCTTC

V: TRBV2
D: NA
J: TRBJ2-7
size: many
CDR3: CASIKDSHYEQYF
DNA: TGTGCCAGCATTAAGGACAGTCACTACGAGCAGTACTTC

V: TRBV7-6
D: NA
J: TRBJ2-7
size: many
CDR3: CASSSQGYYEQYF
DNA: TGTGCCAGCAGCTCTCAGGGTTACTACGAGCAGTACTTC

V: TRBV19
D: NA
J: TRBJ1-5
size: many
CDR3: CASSTAGWDNQPQHF
DNA: TGTGCCAGTAGTACGGCAGGTTGGGACAATCAGCCCCAGCATTTT

V: TRBV2
D: NA
J: TRBJ2-7
size: many
CDR3: CASSGGSLSYEQYF
DNA: TGTGCCAGCAGTGGGGGCAGTCTCTCCTACGAGCAGTACTTC

V: TRBV28
D: TRBD1
J: TRBJ1-2
size: many
CDR3: CASSLGQLNYGYTF
DNA: TGTGCCAGCAGTTTGGGACAGCTTAACTATGGCTACACCTTC

V: TRBV4-2
D: NA
J: TRBJ2-1
size: few
CDR3: CASSQDWSRGEQFF
DNA: TGTGCCAGCAGCCAAGATTGGTCTAGGGGTGAGCAGTTCTTC

V: TRBV23-1
D: TRBD2
J: TRBJ2-4
size: many
CDR3: CATLFGLAQSLAKNIQYF
DNA: TGCGCCACCCTCTTCGGACTAGCTCAATCACTAGCCAAAAACATTCAGTACTTC

V: TRBV20-1
D: NA
J: TRBJ2-3
size: NA
CDR3: CSASHPGEAADTQYF
DNA: TGCAGTGCTAGTCACCCGGGAGAAGCGGCAGATACGCAGTATTTT

V: TRBV24-1
D: NA
J: TRBJ1-2
size: many
CDR3: CATSDFGYGYTF
DNA: TGTGCCACCAGTGATTTTGGCTATGGCTACACCTTC

V: TRBV5-4
D: NA
J: TRBJ1-6
size: NA
CDR3: CASSIGRGGGSPLHF
DNA: TGTGCCAGCAGCATTGGGAGGGGCGGAGGTTCACCCCTCCACTTT

V: TRBV10-3
D: TRBD2
J: TRBJ2-3
size: NA
CDR3: CAISLTSGRSDTQYF
DNA: TGTGCCATCAGTTTGACTAGCGGGAGATCCGATACGCAGTATTTT

V: TRBV5-1
D: NA
J: TRBJ2-4
size: many
CDR3: CASSLVGVKNIQYF
DNA: TGCGCCAGCAGCTTGGTCGGTGTCAAAAACATTCAGTACTTC

V: TRBV5-1
D: NA
J: TRBJ2-2
size: few
CDR3: CASSYGTVGGELFF
DNA: TGCGCCAGCAGCTACGGGACCGTCGGCGGGGAGCTGTTTTTT

V: TRBV11-2
D: NA
J: TRBJ1-3
size: many
CDR3: CASSLWSGRDSGNTIYF
DNA: TGTGCCAGCAGCTTATGGTCGGGCAGGGACTCTGGAAACACCATATATTTT

V: TRBV15
D: NA
J: TRBJ2-3
size: many
CDR3: CATSRFATGSKRDTQYF
DNA: TGTGCCACCAGCAGGTTTGCAACGGGGTCTAAACGAGATACGCAGTATTTT

V: TRBV27
D: NA
J: TRBJ2-2
size: few
CDR3: CASSTRLGVGTGELFF
DNA: TGTGCCAGCAGTACGAGACTAGGGGTGGGCACCGGGGAGCTGTTTTTT

V: TRBV6-1
D: NA
J: TRBJ1-5
size: many
CDR3: CASSERRGAQDQPQHF
DNA: TGTGCCAGCAGTGAAAGGCGGGGGGCGCAGGATCAGCCCCAGCATTTT

V: TRBV5-1
D: TRBD1
J: TRBJ1-2
size: NA
CDR3: CASSLARGQGTYGYTF
DNA: TGCGCCAGCAGCTTGGCCAGGGGACAGGGGACCTATGGCTACACCTTC

V: TRBV14
D: TRBD2
J: TRBJ2-3
size: NA
CDR3: CASSQGLAVEDTQYF
DNA: TGTGCCAGCAGCCAAGGACTAGCGGTAGAGGATACGCAGTATTTT

V: TRBV2
D: TRBD2
J: TRBJ2-7
size: NA
CDR3: CASSEAHREGSYEQYF
DNA: TGTGCCAGCAGTGAAGCGCATAGGGAGGGATCCTACGAGCAGTACTTC

V: TRBV6-2/TRBV6-3
D: TRBD1
J: TRBJ2-1
size: few
CDR3: CASSQDRGYNEQFF
DNA: TGTGCCAGCAGCCAGGACAGGGGGTACAATGAGCAGTTCTTC

V: TRBV7-2
D: NA
J: TRBJ1-2
size: many
CDR3: CASSLVAKSNYGYTF
DNA: TGTGCCAGCAGCTTAGTTGCCAAATCTAACTATGGCTACACCTTC

V: TRBV5-8
D: NA
J: TRBJ2-6
size: few
CDR3: CASRYYVAGANVLTF
DNA: TGTGCCAGCAGATATTACGTGGCTGGGGCCAACGTCCTGACTTTC

V: TRBV7-2
D: TRBD1
J: TRBJ1-1
size: many
CDR3: CADQGDRAGTEAFF
DNA: TGTGCCGATCAGGGAGACAGGGCAGGAACTGAAGCTTTCTTT

V: TRBV7-9
D: NA
J: TRBJ2-5
size: many
CDR3: CASSQDSSGSTQYF
DNA: TGTGCCAGCAGCCAGGACAGCTCGGGGTCAACCCAGTACTTC

V: TRBV20-1
D: NA
J: TRBJ2-5
size: few
CDR3: CSARGSRQTQYF
DNA: TGCAGTGCTAGAGGTAGTCGGCAGACCCAGTACTTC

V: TRBV5-6
D: NA
J: TRBJ2-7
size: many
CDR3: CASSLGIAVWRDEQYF
DNA: TGTGCCAGCAGCTTGGGGATAGCGGTTTGGAGAGACGAGCAGTACTTC

V: TRBV7-8
D: TRBD2
J: TRBJ2-1
size: many
CDR3: CASSARLAGGNEQFF
DNA: TGTGCCAGCAGCGCCCGACTAGCGGGAGGGAATGAGCAGTTCTTC

V: TRBV19
D: NA
J: TRBJ1-1
size: NA
CDR3: CASIGGRSTEAFF
DNA: TGTGCCAGTATCGGAGGGCGAAGCACTGAAGCTTTCTTT

V: TRBV28
D: TRBD1
J: TRBJ2-1
size: many
CDR3: CASNSPRTGVYNEQFF
DNA: TGTGCCAGCAATTCCCCTCGGACAGGGGTATACAATGAGCAGTTCTTC

V: TRBV14
D: NA
J: TRBJ1-1
size: few
CDR3: CASSQDVGRNTEAFF
DNA: TGTGCCAGCAGCCAAGACGTCGGCAGGAACACTGAAGCTTTCTTT

V: TRBV24-1
D: NA
J: TRBJ1-2
size: NA
CDR3: CATSDLHSYGYTF
DNA: TGTGCCACCAGTGATTTGCACAGCTATGGCTACACCTTC

V: TRBV7-8
D: TRBD2
J: TRBJ2-1
size: many
CDR3: CASSLAVAGGIGDEQFF
DNA: TGTGCCAGCAGCTTAGCGGTAGCGGGAGGAATAGGTGATGAGCAGTTCTTC

V: TRBV11-1
D: TRBD1
J: TRBJ2-5
size: many
CDR3: CASSLVWTGDKETQYF
DNA: TGTGCCAGCAGCTTAGTCTGGACAGGGGATAAAGAGACCCAGTACTTC

V: TRBV20-1
D: NA
J: TRBJ1-4
size: few
CDR3: CSVENPQGLGANEKLFF
DNA: TGCAGTGTCGAAAATCCGCAGGGTCTTGGTGCTAATGAAAAACTGTTTTTT

V: TRBV6-5
D: NA
J: TRBJ2-7
size: many
CDR3: CASSYSERGTHEQYF
DNA: TGTGCCAGCAGTTATTCAGAACGAGGGACCCACGAGCAGTACTTC

V: TRBV28
D: TRBD2
J: TRBJ2-7
size: once
CDR3: CAIASGSYELYF
DNA: TGTGCCATCGCTAGCGGCTCCTACGAGCTGTACTTC

V: TRBV20-1
D: TRBD2
J: TRBJ2-3
size: many
CDR3: CSASLAGGSTDTQYF
DNA: TGCAGTGCTAGCCTAGCGGGAGGTAGCACAGATACGCAGTATTTT

V: TRBV5-4
D: TRBD1
J: TRBJ2-7
size: many
CDR3: CASSWDRGRFEQYF
DNA: TGTGCCAGCAGCTGGGACAGGGGGCGCTTCGAGCAGTACTTC

V: TRBV6-1
D: TRBD1
J: TRBJ1-2
size: few
CDR3: CASSVGGTVGYTF
DNA: TGTGCCAGCAGTGTCGGAGGGACAGTCGGCTACACCTTC